These 6 T cell receptor beta chains were all obtained from the same sample, sequenced in a study of T cell repertoires in cytomegalovirus infection. One entry per CDR3 protein, called by TCRdb with MiXCR from the reads. Among hundreds of thousands of distinct CDR3 sequences listed, 20% to 25% were seen once. The material sequenced was CD8+ T cells from PBMCs. Receptors originate from a human donor in good health (CMV status not recorded). Some clones in this sample may be carry-over from other donors' samples.

In its sample, this clonotype was seen many times. J is TRBJ1-1 and V is TRBV7-9; D uncertain. CDR1 is SEHNR and CDR2 is FQNEAQ in the germline V gene (reference sequence). Deletions cut 3 bases from V and 3 bases from J, with 20 bases between. This CDR3 has 17 residues. DNA for the CDR3: TGTGCCAGCAGCTTGCCCAAGGACCTCGGTAGGGACACTGAAGCTTTCTTT. It codes for CASSLPKDLGRDTEAFF.

This clonotype was counted at least ten times. The CDR3 DNA follows: TGTGCCAGCAGCGGTAGGGGACTTCGCACAGATACGCAGTATTTT. It is translated as CASSGRGLRTDTQYF. This chain connects TRBV7-2 to TRBJ2-3; the D gene is possibly TRBD2 (6 bases). Trimming cost V 5 bases and J 1 base, with 13 bases left between them. The CDR3 runs 15 residues. From germline, CDR1 is SGHTA and CDR2 FQGNSA.

This clonotype appeared a few times. This chain links TRBV2 with TRBJ1-1; D might be TRBD1 (6 bases). The germline V and J ends were trimmed by 8 bases and 8 bases, with 15 bases remaining between them. The CDR3 has 12 residues. Germline assignment: CDR1 SNHLY and CDR2 FYNNEI. In nucleotides, the CDR3 is TGTGCCAGCCGGAAGGGGGTCAGCGAAGCTTTCTTT. Translating gives CASRKGVSEAFF.

The chain is built from TRBV6-2 or TRBV6-3 and TRBJ2-1, with 7 bases that match TRBD2. V was clipped by 7 bases and J by 9 bases; unmatched bases: 18. The CDR3 has 16 residues. Germline values: CDR1 MNHEY, CDR2 SVGEGT. CDR3 DNA: TGTGCCAGCACCACCCGGGTCGCGGGGGTAGGGTTTGAGCAGTTCTTC. Translation: CASTTRVAGVGFEQFF.

This clonotype was picked up a small number of times. One end of the junction fails to match germline, which may point to a read error. The J gene is TRBJ2-3, the V gene TRBV5-3, with TRBD2 matching over 15 bases. TRBV5-3 is known as an ORF, though its function is uncertain. CDR3 length: 17 amino acids. CDR3 in amino acids: CASSSRGTSGRTDTQYF. CDR3 bases: TGTGCCAGCAGCTCGCGCGGGACTAGCGGGAGGACAGATACGCAGTATTTT.

This clonotype was seen a handful of times. V usage is TRBV6-4 and J usage is TRBJ2-2; a possible D gene is TRBD2 (6 bases). The CDR3 is 17 amino acids. V lost 5 bases to trimming and J lost 6 bases, with 22 bases between them. CDR1 and CDR2 (germline): MRHNA, SNTAGT. The CDR3 spells CASSRKSGGPGAGELFF. The CDR3 DNA is TGTGCCAGCAGTCGAAAATCCGGGGGTCCGGGGGCCGGGGAGCTGTTTTTT.